These 28 T cell receptor beta chains came from one sample sequenced in a study of PD-1 blockade in classical Hodgkin lymphoma. Libraries were prepared by immunoSEQ multiplex PCR; TCRdb keeps only in-frame clonotypes and omits some of them. The sample has fewer than 30,000 clones, 78% seen once. Following autologous stem cell transplantation, relapse occurred in every patient, and exposure to brentuximab vedotin varied. The sample in question was peripheral blood mononuclear cells (PBMCs), obtained before the second cycle of nivolumab. The receptor set was obtained from a human donor with classical Hodgkin lymphoma.

The chain joins TRBV6-1 to TRBJ1-2, with 9 bases identical to TRBD1. This CDR3 contains 15 residues. Germline V CDR1 and CDR2: MNHNS, SASEGT. Trimming at V came to 6 bases and at J to 4 bases, leaving 9 bases not matched to a gene. The CDR3 coding sequence is TGTGCCAGCAGCCCAAGGACAGGGGAGGGCTATGGCTACACCTTC. Protein sequence: CASSPRTGEGYGYTF.

In DNA, the CDR3 is TGCGCCAGCAGCCAAGATTCGGGGGGGCGGGGTGGCTATGGCTACACCTTC. This sequence encodes CASSQDSGGRGGYGYTF. The rearrangement uses TRBV4-3 and TRBJ1-2, with a tentative D call TRBD1 (6 bases). Per germline, CDR1 LGHNA and CDR2 YSLEER. With 0 bases removed from V and 4 bases from J, the gap between germline ends came to 18 bases. The CDR3 extends over 17 amino acids.

The CDR3, as DNA: TGTGCCAGTAGTGGGACAGGGGAGTTCTATGGCTACACCTTC. It yields the protein CASSGTGEFYGYTF. This chain connects TRBV19 to TRBJ1-2; 10 positions match TRBD1. This CDR3 has 14 amino acids. Germline assignment: CDR1 LNHDA and CDR2 SQIVND (reference sequence). The ends lost 5 bases at V and 4 bases at J; junction bases unmatched: 4.

A single count supports this clone. The chain couples TRBV12-5 to TRBJ1-1, with D perhaps matching TRBD1 (6 bases). V lost 3 bases and J 4 bases, leaving 9 bases between the germline ends. The CDR3 contains 13 residues. Looked up from germline, CDR1 is LGHNT and CDR2 is FRNRAP. The CDR3 region is CASGFGTLTEAFF. The DNA for the CDR3 is TGTGCTAGTGGTTTCGGGACACTCACTGAAGCTTTCTTT.

The rearrangement uses TRBV7-8 and TRBJ2-4; 10 bases fit TRBD2. Germline V CDR1 and CDR2: SGHVS, FQNEAQ. V gave up 5 bases and J gave up 9 bases; unmatched junction bases: 22. This CDR3 has 19 residues. In DNA form, the CDR3 reads TGTGCCAGCAGCCTTCCTTATGGGGCCCCTAGCGGGGGAAACATCATTCAGTACTTC. This sequence encodes CASSLPYGAPSGGNIIQYF.

The chain links TRBV19 to TRBJ1-5; no clear D. The CDR3 is 16 residues long. Deletions cut 1 base from V and 5 bases from J, with 15 bases between. Looked up from germline, CDR1 is LNHDA and CDR2 is SQIVND (reference sequence). The CDR3 nucleotides are TGTGCCAGTAGTATAGTAAGGCTAAGTTACGATCAGCCCCAGCATTTT. Protein: CASSIVRLSYDQPQHF.

The V gene is TRBV13, the J gene TRBJ2-2; D is perhaps TRBD1 (6 bases). Germline V CDR1 and CDR2: PRHDT, FYEKMQ (reference sequence). With 2 bases removed from V and 5 bases from J, the gap between germline ends came to 12 bases. This CDR3 is 15 amino acids long. Written as DNA, the CDR3 is TGTGCCAGCAGCTTATACCAGGGGAGTACCGGGGAGCTGTTTTTT. Its protein is CASSLYQGSTGELFF.

In its sample, this clone was seen once. The chain uses TRBV7-2 and TRBJ2-1; tentatively, D is TRBD1 (6 bases). The germline V gene encodes CDR1 SGHTA and CDR2 FQGNSA. V dropped 2 bases and J dropped 9 bases, with 17 bases sitting between them. CDR3 length: 15 amino acids. The CDR3 bases are TGTGCCAGCAGCTTAAATGGGGGCCCAATAGGTGAGCAGTTCTTC. It yields the protein CASSLNGGPIGEQFF.

The rearrangement links TRBV29-1 to TRBJ1-1, with D tentatively TRBD1 (6 bases). The germline CDR1 and CDR2 sequences are SQVTM and ANQGSEA. The germline V and J ends were trimmed by 4 bases and 0 bases, with 12 bases remaining between them. The CDR3 is 14 residues long. DNA for the CDR3: TGCAGCGTTGCGAAGGGGGTCATGAACACTGAAGCTTTCTTT. It codes for CSVAKGVMNTEAFF.

In its sample, this clone was seen once. The chain is built from TRBV28 and TRBJ2-3; D possibly corresponds to TRBD2 (7 bases). The CDR3 is 14 residues long. The germline V gene encodes CDR1 MDHEN and CDR2 SYDVKM. The germline V and J ends were trimmed by 9 bases and 5 bases, with 18 bases remaining between them. The CDR3 sequence is CASLGGGQIDTQYF. The CDR3 DNA is TGTGCCAGTCTTGGGGGGGGGCAGATAGATACGCAGTATTTT.

J is TRBJ2-3 and V is TRBV5-1, with no clear D. Germline CDR1 SGHRS, CDR2 YFSETQ. The V and J ends lost 6 bases and 2 bases respectively, with 10 bases between them. The CDR3 is 13 amino acids. In DNA, the CDR3 is TGCGCCAGCACCGTCACGGCCACAGATACGCAGTATTTT. Encoded protein: CASTVTATDTQYF.

The chain is built from TRBV7-9 and TRBJ2-7, with D maybe TRBD2 (6 bases). Per germline, CDR1 SEHNR and CDR2 FQNEAQ (reference sequence). V was shortened by 5 bases and J by 2 bases, with 10 bases between the two germline ends. There are 13 residues in the CDR3. The chain's CDR3 is CASSGGNAYEQYF. CDR3 nucleotides: TGTGCCAGCAGCGGAGGGAACGCCTACGAGCAGTACTTC.

The rearrangement uses TRBV6-5 and TRBJ2-5; no reliable D call. CDR1 and CDR2 from the germline V gene are MNHEY and SVGAGI. The CDR3 has 8 residues. V lost 9 bases and J lost 4, with 0 bases in between. The CDR3 loop is CARETQYF. For the CDR3, the DNA is TGTGCCAGAGAGACCCAGTACTTC.

The CDR3 reads CASSLKRPKRGDGYTF. In DNA form, the CDR3 reads TGTGCCAGCAGTTTAAAGAGGCCAAAACGGGGGGATGGCTACACCTTC. The rearrangement links TRBV27 to TRBJ1-2; TRBD1 might be the D (5 bases). Trimming took 2 bases from V and 6 from J, leaving 19 bases between them. Germline CDR1 is MNHEY and CDR2 is SMNVEV (reference sequence). The CDR3 is made up of 16 amino acids.

The chain is built from TRBV10-3 and TRBJ2-7; 7 positions agree with TRBD1. This CDR3 comprises 13 residues. Unmatched junction bases numbered 4, after V lost 7 bases and J lost 1 base. The germline V gene has CDR1 ENHRY and CDR2 SYGVKD. The CDR3 DNA follows: TGTGCCATCACCGACAGGGAATCCTACGAGCAGTACTTC. Translation: CAITDRESYEQYF.

By its share, this clone is medium-sized (0.01 to 0.1%). V is TRBV28 and J is TRBJ1-5, with unresolved D. V was pared by 6 bases and J by 0 bases, with 6 bases between. The CDR3 covers 13 residues. Per germline, CDR1 MDHEN and CDR2 SYDVKM. CDR3 DNA: TGTGCCAGCAGGGGCAGTAGCAATCAGCCCCAGCATTTT. Translated: CASRGSSNQPQHF.

The rearrangement joins TRBV11-2 to TRBJ2-5; D gene unclear. CDR3 size: 13 residues. Trimming removed 4 bases from V and 0 bases from J, with 6 bases in between. The germline CDR1 and CDR2 sequences are SGHAT and FQNNGV. CDR3 bases: TGTGCCAGCAGCTGGGTACACCAAGAGACCCAGTACTTC. The encoded protein is CASSWVHQETQYF. Looking up the rest from reference TRBV11-2 and TRBJ2-5 gives the full variable domain: EAGVAQSPRYKIIEKRQSVAFWCNPISGHATLYWYQQILGQGPKLLIQFQNNGVVDDSQLPKDRFSAERLKGVDSTLKIQPAKLEDSAVYLCASSWVHQETQYFGPGTRLLVL.

This chain connects TRBV7-2 to TRBJ1-2; a possible D gene is TRBD1 (5 bases). V was clipped by 1 base and J by 3 bases, with 15 bases between them. Germline loops: CDR1 SGHTA, CDR2 FQGNSA. The CDR3 consists of 16 residues. CDR3 protein: CASSLGMAGRDYGYTF. The CDR3 bases are TGTGCCAGCAGCTTAGGGATGGCAGGGAGAGACTATGGCTACACCTTC.

V and J are TRBV9 and TRBJ2-7, with 9 positions matching TRBD1. The germline V gene has CDR1 SGDLS and CDR2 YYNGEE. Unmatched junction bases numbered 10, after V lost 7 bases and J lost 5 bases. The CDR3 sequence is 14 residues long. Here the CDR3 reads CASELTDRGHEQYF. In DNA, the CDR3 is TGTGCCAGCGAATTAACGGACAGGGGCCACGAGCAGTACTTC.

The V call is TRBV11-3, the J call TRBJ2-1; no definite D call. Trimming left V 4 bases short and J 9 bases short, with 13 bases between. The germline gives CDR1 SGHNT, CDR2 YENEEA. The CDR3 is made up of 13 amino acids. CDR3 sequence reads: CASSWEPSGEQFF. The DNA of the CDR3 is TGTGCCAGCAGCTGGGAACCTTCGGGTGAGCAGTTCTTC.

The V and J genes are TRBV27 and TRBJ2-5; TRBD1 is a possible D gene (7 bases). CDR3 length equals 16 residues. CDR1 and CDR2 from the germline V gene are MNHEY and SMNVEV (reference sequence). V lost 3 bases and J lost 4, with 18 bases in between. The DNA of the CDR3 is TGTGCCAGCAGTTTCCGTAGGTCCCAGGGGGGAGAGACCCAGTACTTC. This codes for CASSFRRSQGGETQYF.

The chain couples TRBV19 to TRBJ2-1; D remains unclear. The CDR3 runs to 15 residues. V was clipped by 5 bases and J by 2 bases, with 13 bases between them. Per germline, CDR1 LNHDA and CDR2 SQIVND (reference sequence). The CDR3 loop reads CASSRRDRTYNEQFF. In nucleotides, the CDR3 is TGTGCCAGTAGTCGAAGGGATCGGACCTACAATGAGCAGTTCTTC.

This clone occurred a few times. The rearrangement uses TRBV30 and TRBJ1-5; a possible D gene is TRBD1 (5 bases). The CDR3 runs to 11 residues. The germline gives CDR1 GTSNPN, CDR2 SVGIG (reference sequence). Trimming took 5 bases from V and 11 from J, leaving 13 bases between them. The CDR3 sequence is CAWDNGGAQHF. DNA of the CDR3: TGTGCCTGGGACAACGGGGGAGCCCAGCATTTT.

The sample holds one count of this clone. The chain couples TRBV6-1 to TRBJ2-5, with 11 bases that match TRBD2. Trimming took 6 bases from V and 5 from J; bases not matched to a gene: 8. The CDR3 covers 15 residues. The germline V gene has CDR1 MNHNS and CDR2 SASEGT. The CDR3 DNA is TGTGCCAGCAGCCCAGGTAGCGGGGGGGCCGAGACCCAGTACTTC. Amino acids: CASSPGSGGAETQYF.

The rearrangement joins TRBV30 to TRBJ1-5; D possibly corresponds to TRBD1 (6 bases). The CDR3 loop spans 13 amino acids. Germline assignment: CDR1 GTSNPN and CDR2 SVGIG (reference sequence). V lost 0 bases and J lost 4, with 7 bases in between. The CDR3 nucleotides read TGTGCCTGGAGTGTACAGGGAAATCAGCCCCAGCATTTT. Its translation: CAWSVQGNQPQHF.

The genes are TRBV10-3 and TRBJ1-1; D is perhaps TRBD1 (6 bases). V gave up 9 bases and J gave up 5 bases, with 19 bases separating them. The length of the CDR3 is 14 residues. Germline CDR1 and CDR2: ENHRY and SYGVKD. The CDR3 loop is CAIWDTNWGTEAFF. The CDR3, as DNA: TGTGCCATTTGGGACACGAACTGGGGGACTGAAGCTTTCTTT.

This chain uses TRBV19 with TRBJ2-1; 16 nucleotides match TRBD2. Germline values: CDR1 LNHDA, CDR2 SQIVND (reference sequence). V trimming: 4 bases; J trimming: 2 bases; junction bases outside the gene matches: 5. CDR3 length: 18 amino acids. The CDR3 sequence: CASSKGLAGGDPYNEQFF. In DNA form, the CDR3 reads TGTGCCAGTAGTAAGGGACTAGCGGGGGGGGACCCCTACAATGAGCAGTTCTTC.

The sample holds a few counts of this clone. V and J are TRBV11-2 and TRBJ2-2; D tentatively fits TRBD1 or TRBD2 (5 bases each). Germline lookup yields CDR1 SGHAT and CDR2 FQNNGV. This CDR3 region has 16 residues. The V and J ends lost 3 bases and 3 bases respectively, with 14 bases between them. The CDR3 DNA follows: TGTGCCAGCAGCTTCAACGGGGCTCGTCACACCGGGGAGCTGTTTTTT. Translated: CASSFNGARHTGELFF.